These 20 T cell receptor beta chains were sequenced from one sample in a study of glioma-infiltrating T cells. Using RNA template, CDR3s of TCR alpha and beta were amplified with iRepertoire arm-PCR. TCRdb reanalysed the multiplex PCR reads using MiXCR and keeps one entry per CDR3 protein. The table records approximately 130,000 distinct CDR3 sequences, roughly a quarter of them present only once. What was sequenced was glioma tissue, nonneoplastic brain tissue, or PBMCs (not recorded which). All receptors come from a human donor with low-grade glioma or glioblastoma, undergoing nonglioma brain surgery, or in good health (not recorded which).

This chain links TRBV5-1 with TRBJ1-6; the match to TRBD1 covers 7 bases. This CDR3 has 17 residues. Germline CDR1 is SGHRS and CDR2 is YFSETQ. The trim removed 2 bases at V and 7 bases at J, leaving 12 bases unmatched. CDR3 loop: CASSLNPPTGDNSPLHF. The CDR3 region has the DNA TGCGCCAGCAGCTTAAACCCACCCACAGGGGACAATTCACCCCTCCACTTT.

This clonotype was observed at least ten times. V is TRBV27 and J is TRBJ2-5; TRBD1 aligns across 7 bases. Trimming cost V 5 bases and J 2 bases; bases outside gene matches: 11. CDR3 length: 16 amino acids. Germline CDR1 is MNHEY and CDR2 is SMNVEV (reference sequence). The CDR3 DNA reads as TGTGCCAGCAGTCCCCAGACAGGGTGGGGGCAAGAGACCCAGTACTTC. Its protein is CASSPQTGWGQETQYF.

This clonotype came up many times. The chain joins TRBV15 to TRBJ1-2; D gene uncertain. Trimming stripped 3 bases from V and 6 bases from J, with 14 bases between. CDR3 length equals 14 residues. Germline assignment: CDR1 LNHNV and CDR2 YYDKDF (reference sequence). CDR3 coding DNA: TGTGCCACCAGCAGGCGCGCCCAATGGGATGGCTACACCTTC. Translated, it gives CATSRRAQWDGYTF.

This rearrangement joins TRBV2 to TRBJ2-1; 10 positions match TRBD2. The CDR3 runs to 15 residues. Germline CDR1 reads SNHLY; CDR2 reads FYNNEI. V shed 3 bases, J shed 2 bases, and the junction held 1 base outside the gene matches. The CDR3 nucleotides read TGTGCCAGCAGTGAGGGGACTAGCGCCTACAATGAGCAGTTCTTC. Its protein product is CASSEGTSAYNEQFF.

This clonotype was picked up a small number of times. The chain employs TRBV20-1 and TRBJ2-5, with a possible D match to TRBD2 (5 bases). The CDR3 is 15 residues long. Between the trimmed V and J ends, which lost 1 base and 5 bases, there was a span of 17 bases. Germline CDR1 DFQATT, CDR2 SNEGSKA (reference sequence). The CDR3: CSARVSDQLGETQYF. DNA for the CDR3: TGCAGTGCTAGAGTTTCGGACCAACTAGGCGAGACCCAGTACTTC.

A few counts support this clonotype. This chain joins TRBV2 and TRBJ2-2, with a tentative D call TRBD2 (6 bases). This CDR3 is built from 15 residues. Germline V CDR1 and CDR2: SNHLY, FYNNEI. V lost 2 bases and J 1 base, leaving 8 bases between the germline ends. CDR3 nucleotide sequence: TGTGCCAGCAGTGAAAGGGAGGTGAACACCGGGGAGCTGTTTTTT. Translation gives CASSEREVNTGELFF. The full variable domain, its missing parts supplied by reference TRBV2 and TRBJ2-2, is EPEVTQTPSHQVTQMGQEVILRCVPISNHLYFYWYRQILGQKVEFLVSFYNNEISEKSEIFDDQFSVERPDGSNFTLKIRSTKLEDSAMYFCASSEREVNTGELFFGEGSRLTVL.

The genes are TRBV20-1 and TRBJ2-6; TRBD2 is a possible D gene (5 bases). The CDR3 covers 15 residues. Trimming left V 7 bases short and J 0 bases short, with 13 bases between. Germline CDR1 and CDR2: DFQATT and SNEGSKA (reference sequence). The CDR3 loop is CSVPGSSSGANVLTF. For the CDR3, the DNA is TGCAGTGTACCGGGATCCAGCTCTGGGGCCAACGTCCTGACTTTC.

This chain uses TRBV9 with TRBJ1-5; a weak D match, TRBD1 (6 bases). The CDR3 consists of 14 residues. Per germline, CDR1 SGDLS and CDR2 YYNGEE. V was cut by 0 bases and J by 5 bases, with 9 bases left in between. CDR3 region: CASSVGDTHQPQHF. CDR3 nucleotide sequence: TGTGCCAGCAGCGTAGGGGACACGCATCAGCCCCAGCATTTT.

This clonotype was seen only a few times. The CDR3 loop reads CASSDGGRGSTDTQYF. The CDR3 coding sequence is TGTGCCAGCAGTGATGGTGGGCGGGGAAGCACAGATACGCAGTATTTT. The rearrangement joins TRBV12-3 or TRBV12-4 to TRBJ2-3, with D tentatively TRBD2 (6 bases). The CDR3 has 16 residues. Trimming pared 5 bases from V and 0 bases from J, leaving 15 bases between.

The table lists this clonotype with many counts. The chain links TRBV6-1 to TRBJ1-5; D is unresolved. This CDR3 is built from 13 residues. Deletions cut 0 bases from V and 9 bases from J, with 9 bases between. Germline V lookup: CDR1 MNHNS, CDR2 SASEGT. CDR3 sequence reads: CASSEALSLPQHF. The CDR3 DNA reads as TGTGCCAGCAGTGAAGCGCTGAGTCTGCCCCAGCATTTT.

In its sample, this clonotype was seen a few times. The chain has TRBV20-1 and TRBJ2-1, with 12 bases aligning to TRBD2. V shed 3 bases, J shed 4 bases, and the junction held 4 bases outside the gene matches. The CDR3 loop spans 15 amino acids. CDR1 and CDR2 from the germline V gene are DFQATT and SNEGSKA (reference sequence). Written as DNA, the CDR3 is TGCAGTGCTAGTCTTACTAGCGGGGGGTACAATGAGCAGTTCTTC. This codes for CSASLTSGGYNEQFF.

This clonotype was seen only a few times. The rearrangement uses TRBV12-3 or TRBV12-4 and TRBJ1-2; 8 bases align to TRBD1. After removal of 5 bases from V and 6 bases from J, the junction contained 2 bases not matched to a gene. This CDR3 has 12 amino acids. The DNA for the CDR3 is TGTGCCAGCAGTGCACAGGGGGATGGCTACACCTTC. This codes for CASSAQGDGYTF.

The chain employs TRBV14 and TRBJ2-3; tentative D call: TRBD1 (5 bases). This CDR3 is 15 amino acids long. CDR1 and CDR2 (germline): SGHDN, FVKESK. Deletions cut 3 bases from V and 4 bases from J, with 14 bases between. The CDR3 loop reads CASSQVGPFPDTQYF. CDR3 coding DNA: TGTGCCAGCAGCCAGGTGGGGCCATTTCCAGATACGCAGTATTTT.

This clonotype was seen ten or more times. The chain carries TRBV6-1 and TRBJ1-1, with D tentatively TRBD1 (6 bases). This CDR3 comprises 14 residues. V lost 6 bases and J 1 base, leaving 12 bases between the germline ends. Germline-derived CDR1 and CDR2 are MNHNS and SASEGT. CDR3 sequence reads: CASSATGSNTEAFF. The CDR3 nucleotides read TGTGCCAGCAGCGCGACAGGATCGAACACTGAAGCTTTCTTT.

In DNA, the CDR3 is TGTGCCAGCAGCCAAGATAGGCGGGGGTCCTACAATGAGCAGTTCTTC. It yields the protein CASSQDRRGSYNEQFF. This sequence joins TRBV14 and TRBJ2-1; the match to TRBD2 covers 7 bases. CDR3 length: 16 residues. Per germline, CDR1 SGHDN and CDR2 FVKESK. V lost 0 bases, J lost 1 base, and 3 bases stayed unmatched.

In this sample, this clonotype turned up many times. The V gene is TRBV20-1, the J gene TRBJ1-5, with TRBD1 matching 7 bases. The CDR3 loop spans 14 amino acids. The V gene's germline CDR1 is DFQATT and CDR2 SNEGSKA (reference sequence). V shed 7 bases and J 1 base; nucleotides not matched to a gene: 7. The CDR3 is CSVLPGQSNQPQHF. CDR3 DNA: TGCAGTGTCCTGCCGGGACAGAGCAATCAGCCCCAGCATTTT.

This chain joins TRBV15 and TRBJ1-2, with 9 bases identical to TRBD1. Germline CDR1 and CDR2: LNHNV and YYDKDF (reference sequence). The CDR3 covers 13 residues. Unmatched junction bases numbered 6, after V lost 9 bases and J lost 4 bases. The CDR3 sequence is CATSTTGGYGYTF. CDR3 DNA sequence: TGTGCCACTAGTACGACAGGGGGCTATGGCTACACCTTC.

Note on this clonotype: It may be a read error: a sequence one base away is much more abundant. The chain uses TRBV20-1 and TRBJ1-1; D uncertain. Germline CDR1 DFQATT, CDR2 SNEGSKA (reference sequence). V was cut by 8 bases and J by 2 bases, with 15 bases left in between. There are 13 residues in the CDR3. CDR3: CSRSGVPNTEAFF. The CDR3 bases are TGCAGTCGGTCCGGAGTACCCAACACTGAAGCTTTCTTT.

This clonotype was detected a few times. The gene calls are TRBV7-2 and TRBJ1-5; D is ambiguous. The germline CDR1 and CDR2 sequences are SGHTA and FQGNSA. CDR3 length equals 13 residues. V lost 1 base and J 5 bases, leaving 6 bases between the germline ends. CDR3 nucleotide sequence: TGTGCCAGCAGCTTAGATACAGATCAGCCCCAGCATTTT. Translated, it gives CASSLDTDQPQHF.

The chain has TRBV7-2 and TRBJ2-5; the match to TRBD2 covers 10 bases. The germline gives CDR1 SGHTA, CDR2 FQGNSA. This CDR3 comprises 15 residues. Trimming removed 5 bases from V and 5 bases from J; junction bases left unmatched: 8. The chain's CDR3 is CASSLDSGGPETQYF. The CDR3 DNA follows: TGTGCCAGCAGCCTTGATAGCGGGGGGCCGGAGACCCAGTACTTC.